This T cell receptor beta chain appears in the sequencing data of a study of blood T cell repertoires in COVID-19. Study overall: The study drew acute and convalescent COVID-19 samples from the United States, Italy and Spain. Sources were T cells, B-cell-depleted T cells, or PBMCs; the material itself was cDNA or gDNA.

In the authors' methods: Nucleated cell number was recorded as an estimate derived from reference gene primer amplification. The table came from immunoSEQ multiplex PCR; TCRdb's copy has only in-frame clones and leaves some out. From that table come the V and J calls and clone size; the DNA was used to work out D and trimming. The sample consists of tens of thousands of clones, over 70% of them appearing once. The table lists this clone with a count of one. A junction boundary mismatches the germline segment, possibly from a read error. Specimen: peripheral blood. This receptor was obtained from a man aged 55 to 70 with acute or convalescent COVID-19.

The CDR3 nucleotides read TGTGCTAGCAGCCAGGGTTTAGGGGACGAGCAGTACTTC. Translated: CASSQGLGDEQYF. The V call is TRBV4-2, the J call TRBJ2-7; maybe TRBD1 (5 bases). This CDR3 is 13 amino acids long. Germline V gene lookup returns CDR1 LGHNA and CDR2 YNFKEQ.